These 23 T cell receptor beta chains were all obtained from the same sample, sequenced in a study of CD8+ T cells in alopecia areata. Sequencing used cDNA as its template, made by extracting RNA and reverse transcribing it. Sequencing used immunoSEQ multiplex PCR; TCRdb keeps in-frame clones, though not all of them. The table lists approximately 140,000 clones, 40% to 50% of them singletons. Sample: CD4+ T cells sorted from blood. These receptor sequences come from a human donor with alopecia areata.

The chain combines TRBV9 with TRBJ2-2; weak D call: TRBD1 (6 bases). Germline V CDR1 and CDR2: SGDLS, YYNGEE. Trimming pared 4 bases from V and 7 bases from J, leaving 17 bases between. The CDR3 runs to 15 residues. The CDR3 spells CASSSRTGLIGELFF. The DNA of the CDR3 is TGTGCCAGCAGCTCTAGAACAGGGCTAATCGGGGAGCTGTTTTTT.

This chain connects TRBV5-4 to TRBJ2-7; TRBD2 matches at 11 bases. With V trimmed by 2 bases and J by 5 bases, 9 bases remained unmatched. This CDR3 has 16 amino acids. Germline values: CDR1 SGHNT, CDR2 YYREEE (reference sequence). Here the CDR3 DNA reads TGTGCCAGCAGCTTAAGTCTAGCGGGAGGCCTAGACGAGCAGTACTTC. It is translated as CASSLSLAGGLDEQYF.

The V call is TRBV28, the J call TRBJ2-5; D assignment may be TRBD1 or TRBD2 (5 bases each). CDR3 size: 15 residues. Per the germline V gene, CDR1 is MDHEN and CDR2 is SYDVKM. The V and J ends lost 7 bases and 2 bases respectively, with 17 bases between them. CDR3: CASKSPGRVQETQYF. The CDR3 DNA is TGTGCCAGCAAAAGTCCAGGGAGAGTACAAGAGACCCAGTACTTC.

In its sample, this clone was seen a few times. The chain is built from TRBV5-1 and TRBJ2-1; D unresolved. Trimming removed 8 bases at V and 0 bases at J, with 12 bases between. Germline V lookup: CDR1 SGHRS, CDR2 YFSETQ. This CDR3 comprises 14 residues. CDR3 nucleotide sequence: TGCGCCAGTAAACTCGGAAGCTCCTACAATGAGCAGTTCTTC. Its translation: CASKLGSSYNEQFF.

This chain connects TRBV6-5 to TRBJ2-7; D may be TRBD2 (5 bases). The CDR3 covers 12 residues. Germline assignment: CDR1 MNHEY and CDR2 SVGAGI. As DNA, the CDR3 is TGTGCTAGTACTAGTCTCTCCTACGAGCAGTACTTC. Encoded protein: CASTSLSYEQYF.

The chain recombines TRBV29-1 with TRBJ2-5; 7 nucleotides match TRBD1. V shed 4 bases and J 7 bases; nucleotides not matched to a gene: 9. This CDR3 has 13 amino acids. CDR1 and CDR2 from the germline V gene are SQVTM and ANQGSEA. The CDR3 loop is CSVVWPGTATQYF. In nucleotides, the CDR3 is TGCAGCGTTGTGTGGCCAGGGACAGCGACCCAGTACTTC.

This chain links TRBV7-3 with TRBJ2-5; 13 positions agree with TRBD2. In germline, CDR1 is SGHTA, CDR2 FQGTGA. Trimming at V came to 3 bases and at J to 6 bases, leaving 7 bases not matched to a gene. The CDR3 sequence is 16 residues long. CDR3 DNA: TGTGCCAGCAGCTTCTCCGGGACTAGCGGGACGAAGACCCAGTACTTC. Residues: CASSFSGTSGTKTQYF.

This clone has more than one count but fewer than ten. This rearrangement joins TRBV7-2 to TRBJ2-1, with 8 bases identical to TRBD2. CDR1 is SGHTA and CDR2 is FQGNSA in the germline V gene. The V segment lost 1 base and the J segment 8 bases; nucleotides outside the gene matches: 4. The CDR3 totals 14 residues. The CDR3 sequence: CASSLGTSNDEQFF. CDR3 coding DNA: TGTGCCAGCAGCTTAGGGACTAGCAATGATGAGCAGTTCTTC.

CDR3 region: CASSLGQTTEAFF. The CDR3, as DNA: TGTGCCAGCAGCTTAGGACAGACCACTGAAGCTTTCTTT. This chain joins TRBV5-6 and TRBJ1-1, with D possibly being TRBD1 (6 bases). CDR1 and CDR2 from the germline V gene are SGHDT and YYEEEE. The CDR3 has 13 amino acids. Trimming stripped 2 bases from V and 4 bases from J, with 9 bases between.

This chain connects TRBV4-1 to TRBJ2-1; the match to TRBD2 covers 7 bases. Germline V lookup: CDR1 MGHRA, CDR2 YSYEKL. Germline trimming cut 5 bases from V and 5 bases from J; bases unmatched to any gene: 15. This CDR3 has 17 amino acids. CDR3 nucleotides: TGCGCCAGCAGCTTAGGGAGGCAGACTAGCAGTCACAATGAGCAGTTCTTC. Amino acids: CASSLGRQTSSHNEQFF.

The genes are TRBV5-4 and TRBJ2-3; TRBD1 matches 8 bases. Germline lookup yields CDR1 SGHNT and CDR2 YYREEE (reference sequence). CDR3 size: 15 residues. Unmatched junction bases numbered 1, after V lost 0 bases and J lost 1 base. The CDR3 loop is CASSLGQGRTDTQYF. CDR3 DNA: TGTGCCAGCAGCTTGGGACAGGGGCGCACAGATACGCAGTATTTT.

With regard to this clone: Other nucleotide sequences from this sample produce the same CDR3. The chain has TRBV15 and TRBJ2-1; D gene ambiguous. The CDR3 is 15 residues long. Trimming stripped 2 bases from V and 0 bases from J, with 8 bases between. Per the germline V gene, CDR1 is LNHNV and CDR2 is YYDKDF (reference sequence). This CDR3 reads CATSRRLSSYNEQFF. CDR3 coding DNA: TGTGCCACCAGCAGACGGCTGAGCTCCTACAATGAGCAGTTCTTC. The full variable domain, with the rest looked up from reference TRBV15 and TRBJ2-1, is DAMVIQNPRYQVTQFGKPVTLSCSQTLNHNVMYWYQQKSSQAPKLLFHYYDKDFNNEADTPDNFQSRRPNTSFCFLDIRSPGLGDTAMYLCATSRRLSSYNEQFFGPGTRLTVL.

The chain carries TRBV6-5 and TRBJ2-1, with D perhaps TRBD2 (6 bases). Germline V gene data show CDR1 as MNHEY and CDR2 as SVGAGI. This CDR3 region has 15 residues. V was pared by 6 bases and J by 0 bases, with 12 bases between. CDR3 sequence reads: CASRLSRGSYNEQFF. Written as DNA, the CDR3 is TGTGCCAGCAGACTTTCGCGGGGCTCCTACAATGAGCAGTTCTTC.

In this sample, this clone turned up once. The sample contains more than one DNA sequence encoding this CDR3. The chain couples TRBV27 to TRBJ2-3; D not resolved. This CDR3 region has 13 residues. The germline V and J ends were trimmed by 0 bases and 4 bases, with 5 bases remaining between them. Germline V gene sequence: CDR1 MNHEY, CDR2 SMNVEV (reference sequence). CDR3 nucleotide sequence: TGTGCCAGCAGTTTATCCAGGCCAGATACGCAGTATTTT. This sequence encodes CASSLSRPDTQYF.

The rearrangement links TRBV7-2 to TRBJ2-7; D is perhaps TRBD2 (5 bases). The CDR3 contains 14 residues. The germline V and J ends were trimmed by 2 bases and 0 bases, with 8 bases remaining between them. CDR1 is SGHTA, CDR2 FQGNSA, per germline. The DNA of the CDR3 is TGTGCCAGCAGCTTACAGCGGTACTCCTACGAGCAGTACTTC. Translating it yields CASSLQRYSYEQYF.

This clone occurred a few times. The gene calls are TRBV5-1 and TRBJ2-7; the D is unclear. CDR3 length: 14 residues. The germline V and J ends were trimmed by 0 bases and 3 bases, with 10 bases remaining between them. Germline-derived CDR1 and CDR2 are SGHRS and YFSETQ. The CDR3 sequence: CASSLALDLYEQYF. CDR3 bases: TGCGCCAGCAGCTTGGCCTTAGATCTCTACGAGCAGTACTTC.

The chain joins TRBV5-1 to TRBJ1-1; a possible D gene is TRBD1 (5 bases). V lost 5 bases and J 6 bases, leaving 14 bases between the germline ends. The CDR3 extends over 13 amino acids. Germline lookup yields CDR1 SGHRS and CDR2 YFSETQ. CDR3 bases: TGCGCCAGCAGAAAAGGACAAGGAGCTGAAGCTTTCTTT. It specifies CASRKGQGAEAFF.

V and J are TRBV29-1 and TRBJ1-2; D ambiguous. The ends were cut back, 5 bases at V and 7 bases at J, with 14 bases in the middle. The germline V gene encodes CDR1 SQVTM and CDR2 ANQGSEA. The length of the CDR3 is 12 residues. The CDR3 loop reads CSVWKEMGGYTF. The CDR3 bases are TGCAGCGTTTGGAAGGAGATGGGTGGCTACACCTTC.

A few counts support this clone. This chain links TRBV28 with TRBJ2-7; the match to TRBD1 covers 8 bases. The CDR3 has 14 residues. Germline CDR1 is MDHEN and CDR2 is SYDVKM. Trimming cost V 7 bases and J 3 bases; bases outside gene matches: 8. The CDR3 spells CASTPGQADYEQYF. The CDR3 bases are TGTGCCAGCACTCCGGGACAGGCCGACTACGAGCAGTACTTC. The complete variable domain, with remaining parts taken from reference TRBV28 and TRBJ2-7, reads DVKVTQSSRYLVKRTGEKVFLECVQDMDHENMFWYRQDPGLGLRLIYFSYDVKMKEKGDIPEGYSVSREKKERFSLILESASTNQTSMYLCASTPGQADYEQYFGPGTRLTVT.

This clone was found a few times. This chain links TRBV11-2 with TRBJ2-7, with D perhaps TRBD2 (5 bases). The V gene's germline CDR1 is SGHAT and CDR2 FQNNGV. Trimming pared 0 bases from V and 1 base from J, leaving 13 bases between. This CDR3 is built from 16 residues. Here the CDR3 reads CASSLDPGTRSYEQYF. CDR3 bases: TGTGCCAGCAGCTTAGATCCCGGAACTAGATCCTACGAGCAGTACTTC. Together with reference TRBV11-2 and TRBJ2-7, the CDR3 gives the full variable domain: EAGVAQSPRYKIIEKRQSVAFWCNPISGHATLYWYQQILGQGPKLLIQFQNNGVVDDSQLPKDRFSAERLKGVDSTLKIQPAKLEDSAVYLCASSLDPGTRSYEQYFGPGTRLTVT.

This chain joins TRBV5-1 and TRBJ2-3; a weak D match, TRBD2 (6 bases). The CDR3 runs 13 residues. Trimming removed 4 bases from V and 2 bases from J, with 8 bases in between. Germline lookup yields CDR1 SGHRS and CDR2 YFSETQ. The CDR3 is CASSGGLTDTQYF. The CDR3 DNA follows: TGCGCCAGCAGCGGGGGACTCACAGATACGCAGTATTTT.

The table lists this clone with a few counts. V gene TRBV9 combines with J gene TRBJ2-2, with D hard to call. The V end lost 0 bases, the J end lost 6 bases, and 6 bases lay between the germline ends. The CDR3 has 13 amino acids. Looked up from germline, CDR1 is SGDLS and CDR2 is YYNGEE. CDR3 bases: TGTGCCAGCAGCGTAGTTGGGGCCGGGGAGCTGTTTTTT. This sequence encodes CASSVVGAGELFF. Looking up the rest from reference TRBV9 and TRBJ2-2 gives the full variable domain: DSGVTQTPKHLITATGQRVTLRCSPRSGDLSVYWYQQSLDQGLQFLIQYYNGEERAKGNILERFSAQQFPDLHSELNLSSLELGDSALYFCASSVVGAGELFFGEGSRLTVL.

This clone has more than one count but fewer than ten. The chain joins TRBV29-1 to TRBJ2-1, with a tentative D call TRBD2 (5 bases). The ends were cut back, 4 bases at V and 9 bases at J, with 16 bases in the middle. This CDR3 spans 13 amino acids. Germline CDR1 SQVTM, CDR2 ANQGSEA. The CDR3 protein is CSVVRQLGGEQFF. CDR3 bases: TGCAGCGTTGTACGCCAGCTAGGAGGTGAGCAGTTCTTC.